The 29 T cell receptor beta chains below all came from one sample that was sequenced in a study of human T cells and chemical hapten exposure listed by TCRdb under 2021. The time point label for this specimen denotes: patch test 2, 6 weeks after DPC sensitization. Explained via the paper, the treatment or condition label denotes: therapeutic diphenylcyclopropenone sensitization with weekly scalp DPC. The library was built by means of RACE. TCRdb records NextSeq 500 as the sequencer. TCRdb trimmed the raw reads at Q25, called clones with MiXCR and kept productive beta chains. Each CDR3 protein appears once, grouped with its most common genes and DNA. The sample yields under 450,000 distinct CDR3 sequences; nearly 6.5% were counted once. About 5.4% of the sample goes to the ten largest clones. Source: whole blood, taken in connection with sensitization to the hapten diphenylcyclopropenone (DPC). The source of these receptors is a young woman with alopecia areata. Some clones in this sample may be carry-over from other donors' samples.

This clonotype was seen ten or more times. Here the CDR3 DNA reads TGCGCCAGCAGCTTGGGGACTGGTCGGGAGACCCAGTACTTC. Translating it yields CASSLGTGRETQYF. The rearrangement joins TRBV5-1 to TRBJ2-5; D might be TRBD2 (5 bases). Trimming cost V 0 bases and J 5 bases, with 11 bases left between them. The CDR3 is 14 amino acids. Germline-derived CDR1 and CDR2 are SGHRS and YFSETQ. Supplemented by reference TRBV5-1 and TRBJ2-5, the full variable domain reads KAGVTQTPRYLIKTRGQQVTLSCSPISGHRSVSWYQQTPGQGLQFLFEYFSETQRNKGNFPGRFSGRQFSNSRSEMNVSTLELGDSALYLCASSLGTGRETQYFGPGTRLLVL.

The chain couples TRBV6-5 to TRBJ2-1; 11 bases are a match to TRBD2. Germline loops: CDR1 MNHEY, CDR2 SVGAGI. Trimming at V came to 7 bases and at J to 4 bases, leaving 6 bases not matched to a gene. The CDR3 length is 15 residues. The CDR3 is CASKLAGGPYNEQFF. In nucleotides, the CDR3 is TGTGCCAGCAAATTAGCGGGGGGGCCGTACAATGAGCAGTTCTTC.

The rearrangement uses TRBV7-2 and TRBJ2-1; 8 bases map to TRBD2. V shed 2 bases and J 4 bases; nucleotides not matched to a gene: 4. Looked up from germline, CDR1 is SGHTA and CDR2 is FQGNSA. This CDR3 has 15 residues. CDR3 nucleotides: TGTGCCAGCAGCTTACACGGGGGGGCGTACAATGAGCAGTTCTTC. Translated: CASSLHGGAYNEQFF.

This clonotype was seen at least ten times. The genes are TRBV6-2 or TRBV6-3 and TRBJ1-5; no firm D call. V shed 8 bases and J shed 5 bases, with 13 bases lying between them. The germline V gene encodes CDR1 MNHEY and CDR2 SVGEGT. The CDR3 runs to 13 residues. In DNA form, the CDR3 reads TGTGCCAGCGGACGGAGCCATGATCAGCCCCAGCATTTT. Translated, it gives CASGRSHDQPQHF.

This chain links TRBV5-1 with TRBJ1-5; 7 positions match TRBD1. The germline gives CDR1 SGHRS, CDR2 YFSETQ. The CDR3 totals 14 residues. Trimming removed 4 bases from V and 5 bases from J; junction bases left unmatched: 6. The CDR3 sequence: CASSVTGPDQPQHF. CDR3 nucleotides: TGCGCCAGCAGCGTGACAGGGCCCGATCAGCCCCAGCATTTT.

This clonotype was picked up a small number of times. V is TRBV7-2 and J is TRBJ2-3; 9 bases align to TRBD1. The CDR3 contains 16 residues. V was clipped by 5 bases and J by 1 base; unmatched bases: 7. Germline-derived CDR1 and CDR2 are SGHTA and FQGNSA. The DNA of the CDR3 is TGTGCCAGCAGCGGAGGGACAGGGAACGGCACAGATACGCAGTATTTT. It codes for CASSGGTGNGTDTQYF.

The chain uses TRBV12-5 and TRBJ1-3, with D unclear. In germline, CDR1 is LGHNT, CDR2 FRNRAP. Trimming shortened V by 7 bases and J by 6 bases, and 10 bases separated the two germline ends. The CDR3 sequence is 12 residues long. CDR3 nucleotide sequence: TGTGCTAGTGATTCCGTCCTAAACACCATATATTTT. It encodes CASDSVLNTIYF.

This clonotype was counted ten times or more. The gene calls are TRBV20-1 and TRBJ1-1; TRBD1 is a possible D gene (5 bases). V lost 1 base and J 6 bases, leaving 15 bases between the germline ends. CDR1 and CDR2 from the germline V gene are DFQATT and SNEGSKA (reference sequence). The CDR3 has 14 amino acids. The CDR3 DNA is TGCAGTGCTAGAGGCCAGGAGCGGGGCGCTGAAGCTTTCTTT. Protein sequence: CSARGQERGAEAFF.

This clonotype was seen more than once but under ten times. The genes are TRBV10-3 and TRBJ2-3, with 8 bases matching TRBD1. Germline CDR1 is ENHRY and CDR2 is SYGVKD. This CDR3 region has 15 residues. Trimming cost V 6 bases and J 4 bases; bases outside gene matches: 9. The CDR3 DNA is TGTGCCATCAGCGATAGTCAGGGGGCCCCAGATACGCAGTATTTT. This translates into CAISDSQGAPDTQYF.

The sample holds many counts of this clonotype. This chain connects TRBV6-2 or TRBV6-3 to TRBJ1-5; D ambiguous. The germline V gene encodes CDR1 MNHEY and CDR2 SVGEGT. The V and J ends lost 2 bases and 7 bases respectively, with 15 bases between them. This CDR3 is 15 amino acids long. Here the CDR3 reads CASSYGRSEYQPQHF. In DNA form, the CDR3 reads TGTGCCAGCAGTTACGGTAGGTCGGAGTACCAGCCCCAGCATTTT.

This clonotype was counted many times. The CDR3 sequence: CASSQDSPDTQYF. The DNA for the CDR3 is TGTGCCAGCAGCCAAGATTCCCCAGATACGCAGTATTTT. The chain employs TRBV3-1 and TRBJ2-3, with no clear D. The CDR3 sequence is 13 residues long. The V end was cut by 0 bases, the J end by 4 bases, with 5 bases between. Germline V lookup: CDR1 LGHDT, CDR2 YNNKEL (reference sequence).

This chain uses TRBV20-1 with TRBJ1-5; tentatively, D is TRBD1 (6 bases). Trimming took off 3 bases at V and 1 base at J, with 10 bases between the two ends. Germline V gene lookup returns CDR1 DFQATT and CDR2 SNEGSKA (reference sequence). This CDR3 has 14 amino acids. In DNA form, the CDR3 reads TGCAGTGCTAGGCCAGGGGCCAGCAATCAGCCCCAGCATTTT. Its translation is CSARPGASNQPQHF.

The chain couples TRBV12-3 or TRBV12-4 to TRBJ1-1; TRBD1 aligns across 8 bases. The CDR3 runs 15 residues. The V segment lost 7 bases and the J segment 1 base; nucleotides outside the gene matches: 8. The CDR3: CASNLLDRGNTEAFF. DNA for the CDR3: TGTGCCAGCAACCTGCTCGACAGGGGGAACACTGAAGCTTTCTTT.

This clonotype turned up a few times. The V gene is TRBV28, the J gene TRBJ2-2; TRBD1 might be the D (6 bases). V lost 5 bases and J 3 bases, leaving 19 bases between the germline ends. The CDR3 consists of 17 residues. Germline V gene data show CDR1 as MDHEN and CDR2 as SYDVKM. CDR3 residues: CASSLGVGGSDTGELFF. CDR3 in DNA: TGTGCCAGCAGTCTTGGGGTTGGGGGCTCCGACACCGGGGAGCTGTTTTTT.

This clonotype was counted between two and nine times. The CDR3 DNA is TGTGCCAGCAGCCCCGGAGGGACGGGGGCCTACGAGCAGTACTTC. Translated: CASSPGGTGAYEQYF. The chain couples TRBV6-6 to TRBJ2-7, with D maybe TRBD2 (6 bases). V was clipped by 6 bases and J by 2 bases, with 17 bases between them. This CDR3 comprises 15 residues. Germline CDR1 MNHNY, CDR2 SVGAGI (reference sequence).

The table lists this clonotype with many counts. The chain uses TRBV11-3 and TRBJ1-5, with no clear D. V gave up 1 base and J gave up 0 bases, with 13 bases separating them. Per germline, CDR1 SGHNT and CDR2 YENEEA. This CDR3 has 17 amino acids. Written as DNA, the CDR3 is TGTGCCAGCAGCTTAGTCGGGAACGGCTTTAGCAATCAGCCCCAGCATTTT. Its protein product is CASSLVGNGFSNQPQHF.

This clonotype was recorded many times. CDR3 sequence reads: CASSYPALPSTDTQYF. CDR3 coding DNA: TGTGCCAGCAGCTACCCGGCCCTTCCTAGCACAGATACGCAGTATTTT. The V and J genes are TRBV5-6 and TRBJ2-3; D ambiguous. The germline V gene has CDR1 SGHDT and CDR2 YYEEEE. The CDR3 extends over 16 amino acids. V lost 3 bases and J lost 0, with 14 bases in between.

The chain employs TRBV18 and TRBJ1-6, with D tentatively TRBD1 (5 bases). V lost 6 bases and J lost 7, with 16 bases in between. The germline CDR1 and CDR2 sequences are KGHSH and LQKENI. The length of the CDR3 is 15 residues. The CDR3 DNA follows: TGTGCCAGCTCGCTATCTGGAGGGGCGAATTCACCCCTCCACTTT. Translated, it gives CASSLSGGANSPLHF.

This clonotype was counted many times. This rearrangement joins TRBV9 to TRBJ1-6; the match to TRBD1 covers 7 bases. The CDR3 loop spans 15 amino acids. The V segment lost 4 bases and the J segment 7 bases; nucleotides outside the gene matches: 8. CDR1 and CDR2 (germline): SGDLS, YYNGEE. The CDR3 nucleotides are TGTGCCAGCAGCCTAAGTCAGGGGGGAAATTCACCCCTCCACTTT. Translating gives CASSLSQGGNSPLHF.

This clonotype came up many times. The CDR3 spells CASSSFSGAYNEQFF. CDR3 DNA sequence: TGTGCCAGCAGCTCGTTTAGCGGGGCTTACAATGAGCAGTTCTTC. This chain uses TRBV7-2 with TRBJ2-1, with 8 positions matching TRBD2. This CDR3 has 15 residues. Trimming at V came to 4 bases and at J to 4 bases, leaving 6 bases not matched to a gene. Germline V lookup: CDR1 SGHTA, CDR2 FQGNSA.

This clonotype was counted only a few times. The chain carries TRBV3-1 and TRBJ2-3, with D perhaps TRBD1 (5 bases). The CDR3 totals 16 residues. V lost 2 bases and J lost 1, with 13 bases in between. CDR1 is LGHDT and CDR2 is YNNKEL in the germline V gene (reference sequence). The CDR3 bases are TGTGCCAGCAGCCAAAATCAGGGTCTCCGCACAGATACGCAGTATTTT. It translates to CASSQNQGLRTDTQYF.

This clonotype occurred a few times. The CDR3 loop is CSAYSGDRANQPQHF. The CDR3 region has the DNA TGCAGTGCCTATAGCGGGGACAGGGCTAATCAGCCCCAGCATTTT. This chain uses TRBV20-1 with TRBJ1-5; 9 positions agree with TRBD1. The CDR3 is 15 residues long. Germline CDR1 is DFQATT and CDR2 is SNEGSKA (reference sequence). Losses at the gene ends were 6 bases for V and 4 bases for J; bases not matched to a gene: 10.

This clonotype was picked up many times. The V gene is TRBV29-1, the J gene TRBJ1-1; D is undetermined. The V gene lost 3 bases and the J gene lost 1 base, with 9 bases spanning the gap. In germline, CDR1 is SQVTM, CDR2 ANQGSEA. The CDR3 consists of 13 residues. Written as DNA, the CDR3 is TGCAGCGTTGAGGCGGCAGCGAACACTGAAGCTTTCTTT. Translating gives CSVEAAANTEAFF.

J is TRBJ2-1 and V is TRBV12-5; no definite D call. Germline loops: CDR1 LGHNT, CDR2 FRNRAP. The CDR3 has 12 amino acids. V was cut by 4 bases and J by 8 bases, with 9 bases left in between. For the CDR3, the DNA is TGTGCTAGTGGTTCCCTCGGAGATGAGCAGTTCTTC. Translation gives CASGSLGDEQFF.

The chain has TRBV5-1 and TRBJ2-1; 10 positions agree with TRBD2. V dropped 1 base and J dropped 8; count of bases not matched to a gene: 9. The CDR3 is 16 residues long. Per the germline V gene, CDR1 is SGHRS and CDR2 is YFSETQ. CDR3 protein: CASSLWLAGAGDEQFF. In DNA, the CDR3 is TGCGCCAGCAGCTTGTGGCTAGCGGGGGCCGGGGATGAGCAGTTCTTC.

In this sample, this clonotype turned up many times. V and J are TRBV29-1 and TRBJ2-5; D perhaps matches TRBD1 (5 bases). The germline CDR1 and CDR2 sequences are SQVTM and ANQGSEA. The V gene lost 3 bases and the J gene lost 0 bases, with 14 bases spanning the gap. CDR3 size: 15 residues. As DNA, the CDR3 is TGCAGCGTTGACCAGGGCGACTGGAACCAAGAGACCCAGTACTTC. It specifies CSVDQGDWNQETQYF.

This sequence joins TRBV11-3 and TRBJ2-3; no reliable D call. V lost 5 bases to trimming and J lost 11 bases, with 17 bases between them. Germline lookup yields CDR1 SGHNT and CDR2 YENEEA. The CDR3 is 13 amino acids. CDR3 coding DNA: TGTGCCAGCAGCCAGCAGACTCGAGCTTGGCAGTATTTT. Translated, it gives CASSQQTRAWQYF.

There are many counts of this clonotype. The chain combines TRBV5-1 with TRBJ1-2; a weak D match, TRBD1 (5 bases). Deletions cut 3 bases from V and 8 bases from J, with 14 bases between. Germline V gives CDR1 SGHRS, CDR2 YFSETQ. This CDR3 region has 13 residues. In nucleotides, the CDR3 is TGCGCCAGCAGCTCCGGACATTCAACAGGCTACACCTTC. This translates into CASSSGHSTGYTF.

V is TRBV7-9 and J is TRBJ2-7; 9 bases line up with TRBD1. V trimming: 7 bases; J trimming: 5 bases; junction bases outside the gene matches: 9. Germline assignment: CDR1 SEHNR and CDR2 FQNEAQ (reference sequence). This CDR3 region has 14 residues. CDR3 nucleotide sequence: TGTGCCAGCACGAACCGGGACAGGGTGGACGAGCAGTACTTC. Protein sequence: CASTNRDRVDEQYF.